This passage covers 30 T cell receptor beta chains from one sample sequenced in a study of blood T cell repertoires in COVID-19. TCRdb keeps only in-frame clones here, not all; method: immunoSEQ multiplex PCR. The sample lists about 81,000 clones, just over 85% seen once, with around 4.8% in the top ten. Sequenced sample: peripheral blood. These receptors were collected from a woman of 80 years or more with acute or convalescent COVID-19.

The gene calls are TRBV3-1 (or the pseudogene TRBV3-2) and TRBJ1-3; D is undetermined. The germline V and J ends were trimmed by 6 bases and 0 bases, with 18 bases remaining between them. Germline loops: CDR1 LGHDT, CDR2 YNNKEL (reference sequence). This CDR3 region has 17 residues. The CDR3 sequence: CASSASRERSSGNTIYF. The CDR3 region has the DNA TGTGCCAGCAGTGCCAGTCGGGAGAGAAGCTCTGGAAACACCATATATTTT.

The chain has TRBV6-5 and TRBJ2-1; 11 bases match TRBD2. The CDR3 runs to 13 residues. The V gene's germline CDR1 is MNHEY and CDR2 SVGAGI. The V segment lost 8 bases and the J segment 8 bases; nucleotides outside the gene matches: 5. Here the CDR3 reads CASGSSGRDEQFF. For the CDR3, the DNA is TGTGCCAGCGGAAGTAGCGGGAGGGATGAGCAGTTCTTC.

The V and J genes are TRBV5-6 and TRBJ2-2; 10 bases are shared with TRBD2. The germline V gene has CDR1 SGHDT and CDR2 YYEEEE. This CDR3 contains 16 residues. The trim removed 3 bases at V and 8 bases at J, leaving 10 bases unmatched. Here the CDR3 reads CASSSGLAGARGELFF. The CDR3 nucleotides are TGTGCCAGCAGCTCCGGTCTAGCGGGGGCAAGGGGGGAGCTGTTTTTT. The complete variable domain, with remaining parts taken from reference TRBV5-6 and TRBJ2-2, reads DAGVTQSPTHLIKTRGQQVTLRCSPKSGHDTVSWYQQALGQGPQFIFQYYEEEERQRGNFPDRFSGHQFPNYSSELNVNALLLGDSALYLCASSSGLAGARGELFFGEGSRLTVL.

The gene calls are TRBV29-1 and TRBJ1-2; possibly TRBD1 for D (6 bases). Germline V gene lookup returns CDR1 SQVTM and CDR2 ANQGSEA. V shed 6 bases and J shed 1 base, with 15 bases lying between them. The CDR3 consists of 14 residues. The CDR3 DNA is TGCAGCGTCGTTCGGGACACGGATAACTATGGCTACACCTTC. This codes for CSVVRDTDNYGYTF.

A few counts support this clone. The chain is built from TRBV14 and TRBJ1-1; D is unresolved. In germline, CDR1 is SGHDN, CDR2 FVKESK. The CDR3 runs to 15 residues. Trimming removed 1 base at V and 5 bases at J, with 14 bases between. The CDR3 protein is CASSQGSGLGTEAFF. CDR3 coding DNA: TGTGCCAGCAGCCAAGGTTCGGGGTTGGGGACTGAAGCTTTCTTT.

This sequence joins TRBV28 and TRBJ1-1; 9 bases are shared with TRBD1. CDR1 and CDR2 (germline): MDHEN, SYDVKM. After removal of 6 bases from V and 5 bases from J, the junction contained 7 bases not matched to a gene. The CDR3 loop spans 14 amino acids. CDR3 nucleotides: TGTGCCAGCAGACCTGGACAGGGGAGGACTGAAGCTTTCTTT. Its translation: CASRPGQGRTEAFF.

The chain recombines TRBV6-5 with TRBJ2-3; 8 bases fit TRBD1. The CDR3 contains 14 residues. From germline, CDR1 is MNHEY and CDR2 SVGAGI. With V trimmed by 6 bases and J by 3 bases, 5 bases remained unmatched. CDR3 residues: CASRPTGATDTQYF. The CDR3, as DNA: TGTGCCAGCAGGCCGACAGGGGCTACAGATACGCAGTATTTT.

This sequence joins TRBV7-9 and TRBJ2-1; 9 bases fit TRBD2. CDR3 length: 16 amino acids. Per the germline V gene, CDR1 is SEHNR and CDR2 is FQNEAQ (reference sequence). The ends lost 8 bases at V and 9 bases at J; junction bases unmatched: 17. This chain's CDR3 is CASHKGGTSTGGEQFF. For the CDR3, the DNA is TGTGCCAGCCACAAGGGGGGGACTAGCACAGGAGGTGAGCAGTTCTTC.

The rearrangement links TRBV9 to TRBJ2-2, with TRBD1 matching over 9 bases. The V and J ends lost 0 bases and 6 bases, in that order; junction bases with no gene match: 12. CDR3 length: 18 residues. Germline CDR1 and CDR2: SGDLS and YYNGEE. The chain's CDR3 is CASSVGLSGTGTSGELFF. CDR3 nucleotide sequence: TGTGCCAGCAGCGTAGGACTTTCCGGGACAGGGACTTCCGGGGAGCTGTTTTTT.

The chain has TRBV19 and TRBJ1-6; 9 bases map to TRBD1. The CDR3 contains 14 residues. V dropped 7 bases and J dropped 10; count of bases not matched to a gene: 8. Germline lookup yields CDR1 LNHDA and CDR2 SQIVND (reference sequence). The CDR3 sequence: CASTPDRGRSPLHF. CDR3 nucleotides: TGTGCCAGTACCCCGGACAGGGGACGATCACCCCTCCACTTT.

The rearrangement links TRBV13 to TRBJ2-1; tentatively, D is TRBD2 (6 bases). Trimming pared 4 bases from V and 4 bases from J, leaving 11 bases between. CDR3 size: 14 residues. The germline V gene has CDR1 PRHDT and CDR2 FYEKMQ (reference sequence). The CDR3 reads CASSSGTEYNEQFF. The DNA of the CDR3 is TGTGCCAGCAGCTCGGGGACTGAGTACAATGAGCAGTTCTTC.

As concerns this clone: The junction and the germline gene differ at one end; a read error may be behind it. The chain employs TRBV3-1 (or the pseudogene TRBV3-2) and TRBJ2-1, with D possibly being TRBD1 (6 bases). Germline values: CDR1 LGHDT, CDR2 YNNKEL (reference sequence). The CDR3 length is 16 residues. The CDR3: CASSQDRTGIYNEQFF. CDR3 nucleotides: TGTGCCAGCAGCCAAGATCGAACAGGGATATACAACGAGCAGTTCTTC.

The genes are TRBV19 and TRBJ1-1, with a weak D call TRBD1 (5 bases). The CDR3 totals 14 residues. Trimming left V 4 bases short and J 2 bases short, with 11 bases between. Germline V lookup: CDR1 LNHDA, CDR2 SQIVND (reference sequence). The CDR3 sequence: CASSTGHSNTEAFF. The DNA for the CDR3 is TGTGCCAGTAGTACCGGACATAGTAACACTGAAGCTTTCTTT.

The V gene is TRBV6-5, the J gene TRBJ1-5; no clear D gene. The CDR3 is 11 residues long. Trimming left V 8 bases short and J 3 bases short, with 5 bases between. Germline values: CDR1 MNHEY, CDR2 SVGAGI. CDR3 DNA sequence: TGTGCCAGCGGCATCAATCAGCCCCAGCATTTT. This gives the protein CASGINQPQHF.

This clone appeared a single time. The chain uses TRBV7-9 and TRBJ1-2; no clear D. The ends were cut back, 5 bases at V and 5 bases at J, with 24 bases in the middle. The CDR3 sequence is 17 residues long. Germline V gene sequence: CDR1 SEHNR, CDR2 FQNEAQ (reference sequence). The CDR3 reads CASSKLTSPAPGYGYTF. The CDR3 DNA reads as TGTGCCAGCAGCAAGCTTACATCCCCTGCGCCCGGGTATGGCTACACCTTC.

CDR3 bases: TGCGCCAGCAGCGCAGGCTCCGGGACAGATTATGCAGACTCCTACAATGAGCAGTTCTTC. Translating gives CASSAGSGTDYADSYNEQFF. This chain connects TRBV4-1 to TRBJ2-1, with 7 bases fitting TRBD1. V lost 5 bases to trimming and J lost 0 bases; unmatched junction nucleotides: 19. CDR1 MGHRA and CDR2 YSYEKL come from the germline V gene. The CDR3 extends over 20 amino acids.

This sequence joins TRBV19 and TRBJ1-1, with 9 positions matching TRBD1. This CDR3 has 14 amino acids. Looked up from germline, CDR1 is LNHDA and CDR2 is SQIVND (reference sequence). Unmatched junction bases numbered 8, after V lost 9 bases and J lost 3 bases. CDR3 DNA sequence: TGTGCCAGCCAAATCCGGGACAGGGACACTGAAGCTTTCTTT. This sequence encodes CASQIRDRDTEAFF.

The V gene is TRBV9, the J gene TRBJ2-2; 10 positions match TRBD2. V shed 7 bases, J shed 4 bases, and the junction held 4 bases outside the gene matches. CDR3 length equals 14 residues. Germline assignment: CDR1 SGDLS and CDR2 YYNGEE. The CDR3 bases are TGTGCCAGCGCTAGCGGGGGTCGCACCGGGGAGCTGTTTTTT. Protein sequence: CASASGGRTGELFF.

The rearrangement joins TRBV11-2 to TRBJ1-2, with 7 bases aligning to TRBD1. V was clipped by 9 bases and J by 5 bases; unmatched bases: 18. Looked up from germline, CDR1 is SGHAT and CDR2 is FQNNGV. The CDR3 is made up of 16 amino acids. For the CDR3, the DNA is TGTGCCAGAGAGAGAGGCGAGACAGGGTTACCTTATGGCTACACCTTC. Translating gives CARERGETGLPYGYTF.

The CDR3 spells CASSTSGTENQPQHF. The CDR3 DNA reads as TGTGCCAGTAGTACCTCTGGGACAGAGAATCAGCCCCAGCATTTT. The chain couples TRBV19 to TRBJ1-5, with TRBD1 matching 7 bases. Germline V gene data show CDR1 as LNHDA and CDR2 as SQIVND (reference sequence). The CDR3 runs 15 residues. The J segment lost 4 bases and the V segment lost 4 bases, leaving 7 bases of the junction unmatched.

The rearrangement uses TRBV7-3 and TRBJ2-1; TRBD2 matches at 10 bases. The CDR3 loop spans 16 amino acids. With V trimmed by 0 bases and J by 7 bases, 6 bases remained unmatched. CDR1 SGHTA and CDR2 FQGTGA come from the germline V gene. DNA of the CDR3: TGTGCCAGCAGCTTAACTGGGGGACTAGCGAGGAATGAGCAGTTCTTC. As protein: CASSLTGGLARNEQFF.

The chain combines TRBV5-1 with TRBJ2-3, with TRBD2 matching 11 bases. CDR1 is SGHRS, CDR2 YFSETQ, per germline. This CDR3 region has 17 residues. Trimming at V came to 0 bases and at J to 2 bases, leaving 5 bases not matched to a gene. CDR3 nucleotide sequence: TGCGCCAGCAGCTTGGCGGGGACTAGCGGTACCACAGATACGCAGTATTTT. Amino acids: CASSLAGTSGTTDTQYF.

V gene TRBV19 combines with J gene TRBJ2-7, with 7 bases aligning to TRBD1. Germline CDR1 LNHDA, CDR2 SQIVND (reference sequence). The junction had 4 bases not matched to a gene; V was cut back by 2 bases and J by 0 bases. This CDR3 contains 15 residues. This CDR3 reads CASSIQTGSSYEQYF. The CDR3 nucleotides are TGTGCCAGTAGTATACAGACAGGGAGCTCCTACGAGCAGTACTTC.

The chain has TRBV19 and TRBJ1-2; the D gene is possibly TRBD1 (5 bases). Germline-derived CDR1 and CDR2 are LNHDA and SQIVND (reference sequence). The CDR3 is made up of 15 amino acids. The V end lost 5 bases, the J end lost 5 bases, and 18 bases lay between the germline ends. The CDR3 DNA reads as TGTGCCAGTAGTCCTACATCCCTTAGGGGATATGGCTACACCTTC. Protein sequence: CASSPTSLRGYGYTF.

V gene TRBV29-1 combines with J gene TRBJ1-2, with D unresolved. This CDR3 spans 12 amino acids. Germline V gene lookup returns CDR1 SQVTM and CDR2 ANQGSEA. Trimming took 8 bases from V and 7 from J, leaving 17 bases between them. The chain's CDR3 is CSHDNGNGGYTF. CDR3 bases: TGCAGCCATGACAATGGCAACGGTGGCTACACCTTC. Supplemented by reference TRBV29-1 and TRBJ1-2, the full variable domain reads SAVISQKPSRDICQRGTSLTIQCQVDSQVTMMFWYRQQPGQSLTLIATANQGSEATYESGFVIDKFPISRPNLTFSTLTVSNMSPEDSSIYLCSHDNGNGGYTFGSGTRLTVV.

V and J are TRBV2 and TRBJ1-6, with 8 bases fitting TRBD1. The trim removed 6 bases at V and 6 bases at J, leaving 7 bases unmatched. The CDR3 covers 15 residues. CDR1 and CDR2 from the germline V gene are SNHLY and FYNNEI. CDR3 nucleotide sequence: TGTGCCAGCAGCGAACAGGGGGTAGGTAATTCACCCCTCCACTTT. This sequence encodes CASSEQGVGNSPLHF.

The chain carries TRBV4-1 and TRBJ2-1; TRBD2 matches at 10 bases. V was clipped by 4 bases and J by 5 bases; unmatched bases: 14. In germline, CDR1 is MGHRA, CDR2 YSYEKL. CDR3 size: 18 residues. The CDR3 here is CASSPLLVRLAGDNEQFF. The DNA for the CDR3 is TGCGCCAGCAGCCCCCTCCTAGTCAGGCTAGCGGGGGACAATGAGCAGTTCTTC.

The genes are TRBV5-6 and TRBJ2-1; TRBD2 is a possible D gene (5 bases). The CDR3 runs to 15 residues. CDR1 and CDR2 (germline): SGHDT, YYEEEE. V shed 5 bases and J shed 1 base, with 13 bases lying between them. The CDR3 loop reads CASRRLGGSYNEQFF. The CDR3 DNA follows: TGTGCCAGCAGGCGGCTTGGAGGATCCTACAATGAGCAGTTCTTC.

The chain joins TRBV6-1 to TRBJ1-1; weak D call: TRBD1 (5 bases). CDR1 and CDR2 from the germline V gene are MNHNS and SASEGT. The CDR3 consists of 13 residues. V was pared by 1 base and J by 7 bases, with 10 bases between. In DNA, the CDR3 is TGTGCCAGCAGTGAAGATAGGGGAGGTGAAGCTTTCTTT. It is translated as CASSEDRGGEAFF.

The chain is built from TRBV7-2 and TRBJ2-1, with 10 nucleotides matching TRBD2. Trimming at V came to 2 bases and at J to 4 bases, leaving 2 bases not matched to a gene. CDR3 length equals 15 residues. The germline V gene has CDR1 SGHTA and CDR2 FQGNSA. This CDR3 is CASSLSSGGYNEQFF. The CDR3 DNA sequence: TGTGCCAGCAGCTTAAGTAGCGGGGGGTACAATGAGCAGTTCTTC.